The next 5 T cell receptor beta chains were all read from a single sample in a study of blood T cell repertoires in COVID-19. Assay used: immunoSEQ multiplex PCR; TCRdb lists only in-frame clones, some missing. Among 80,000 or so clones listed, roughly 80% were seen once. The sample comprised peripheral blood. These receptors came from a woman at least 80 years old with acute or convalescent COVID-19.

The chain is built from TRBV3-1 (or the pseudogene TRBV3-2) and TRBJ2-6; 7 nucleotides match TRBD2. The CDR3 extends over 16 amino acids. Per germline, CDR1 LGHDT and CDR2 YNNKEL (reference sequence). With V trimmed by 1 base and J by 4 bases, 4 bases remained unmatched. The CDR3 is CASSQVQGGGANVLTF. The DNA of the CDR3 is TGTGCCAGCAGCCAAGTCCAGGGAGGGGGGGCCAACGTCCTGACTTTC.

The rearrangement uses TRBV9 and TRBJ2-3; 8 bases line up with TRBD2. Germline V lookup: CDR1 SGDLS, CDR2 YYNGEE. The CDR3 consists of 17 residues. V trimming: 2 bases; J trimming: 8 bases; junction bases outside the gene matches: 16. The CDR3 DNA reads as TGTGCCAGCAGCGTTACCCGAGGGGCGGGGGGCCAAATTACGCAGTATTTT. It encodes CASSVTRGAGGQITQYF.

This rearrangement joins TRBV11-3 to TRBJ2-5; no clear D gene. This CDR3 has 14 residues. Germline V CDR1 and CDR2: SGHNT, YENEEA. Trimming cost V 5 bases and J 1 base, with 11 bases left between them. The CDR3 sequence is CASSESSFQETQYF. In DNA form, the CDR3 reads TGTGCCAGCAGCGAGTCATCCTTCCAAGAGACCCAGTACTTC.

The chain uses TRBV30 and TRBJ1-1; D remains unclear. CDR1 and CDR2 from the germline V gene are GTSNPN and SVGIG (reference sequence). CDR3 length: 14 residues. V was trimmed by 4 bases and J by 1 base, leaving 13 bases between them. CDR3 amino acids: CAWNLLEANTEAFF. Written as DNA, the CDR3 is TGTGCCTGGAATTTGCTTGAAGCGAACACTGAAGCTTTCTTT.

The chain joins TRBV6-5 to TRBJ1-5; 8 bases are a match to TRBD1. In germline, CDR1 is MNHEY, CDR2 SVGAGI. V shed 4 bases and J 4 bases; nucleotides not matched to a gene: 9. This CDR3 is built from 16 residues. CDR3 protein: CASSSYRQGTNQPQHF. In DNA form, the CDR3 reads TGTGCCAGCAGTTCATATAGACAGGGGACAAATCAGCCCCAGCATTTT.